This T cell receptor (beta chain) was identified in a study of cytomegalovirus exposure and HLA in healthy donors. CDR1 and CDR2 (germline): MDHEN, SYDVKM. The CDR3 has 14 amino acids, counting both end residues. PCR amplification relied on 60 Vbeta primers (plus 13 Jbeta primers). Some clones are missing from TCRdb's copy, which holds only in-frame ones; the method was immunoSEQ multiplex PCR. The sample lists about 95,000 clones, roughly four fifths occurring once. About this clone itself: Since the CDR3 does not end with the conserved phenylalanine or tryptophan, this likely comes from a read error. The DNA is omitted, as the CDR3 cannot be located on it reliably, and the CDR3 follows TCRdb's listing.

The source material was PBMCs. This sequence was found in a young man in good health and CMV-seropositive. The J gene is TRBJ2-7, the V gene TRBV28; no DNA check was done on the table's D call, TRBD2. The CDR3 reads CASSPTGLAGGPRL.